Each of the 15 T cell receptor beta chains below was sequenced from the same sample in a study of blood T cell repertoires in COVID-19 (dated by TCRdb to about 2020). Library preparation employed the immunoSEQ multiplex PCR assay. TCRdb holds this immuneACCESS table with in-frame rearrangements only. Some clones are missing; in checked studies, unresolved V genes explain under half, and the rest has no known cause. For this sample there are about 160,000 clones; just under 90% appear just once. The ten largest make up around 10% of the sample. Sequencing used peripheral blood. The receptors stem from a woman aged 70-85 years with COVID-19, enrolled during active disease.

As DNA, the CDR3 is TGTGCCAGCTCGGTTCAGGGGGCATACTATGGCTACACCTTC. Translated, it gives CASSVQGAYYGYTF. The chain links TRBV18 to TRBJ1-2, with 8 bases identical to TRBD1. The CDR3 extends over 14 amino acids. V gave up 6 bases and J gave up 3 bases; unmatched junction bases: 6. Per germline, CDR1 KGHSH and CDR2 LQKENI.

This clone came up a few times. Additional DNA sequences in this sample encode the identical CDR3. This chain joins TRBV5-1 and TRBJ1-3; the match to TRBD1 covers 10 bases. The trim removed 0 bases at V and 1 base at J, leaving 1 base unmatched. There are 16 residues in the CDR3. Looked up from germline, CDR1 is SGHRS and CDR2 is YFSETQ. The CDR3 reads CASSLGDRGSGNTIYF. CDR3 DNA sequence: TGCGCCAGCAGCTTGGGGGACAGGGGATCTGGAAACACCATATATTTT.

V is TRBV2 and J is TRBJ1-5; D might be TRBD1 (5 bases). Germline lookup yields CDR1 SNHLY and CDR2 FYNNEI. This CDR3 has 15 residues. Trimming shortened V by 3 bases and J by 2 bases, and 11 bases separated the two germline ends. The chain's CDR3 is CASSETGVGNQPQHF. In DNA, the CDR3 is TGTGCCAGCAGTGAGACGGGGGTCGGCAATCAGCCCCAGCATTTT.

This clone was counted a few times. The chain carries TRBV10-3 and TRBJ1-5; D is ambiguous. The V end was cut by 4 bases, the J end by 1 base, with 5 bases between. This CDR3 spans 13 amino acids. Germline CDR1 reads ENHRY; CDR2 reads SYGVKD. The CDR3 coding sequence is TGTGCCATCAGTGGAGGGAGCAATCAGCCCCAGCATTTT. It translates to CAISGGSNQPQHF.

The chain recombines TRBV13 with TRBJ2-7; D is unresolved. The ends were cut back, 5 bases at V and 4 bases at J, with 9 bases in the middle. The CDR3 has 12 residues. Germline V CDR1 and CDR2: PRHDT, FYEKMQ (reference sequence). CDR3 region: CASSLKTYEQYF. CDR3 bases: TGTGCCAGCAGCCTAAAAACTTACGAGCAGTACTTC.

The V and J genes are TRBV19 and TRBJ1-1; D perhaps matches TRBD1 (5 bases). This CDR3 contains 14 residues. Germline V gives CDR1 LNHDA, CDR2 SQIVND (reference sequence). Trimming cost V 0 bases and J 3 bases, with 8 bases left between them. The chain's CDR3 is CASSIDRRDTEAFF. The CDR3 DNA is TGTGCCAGTAGTATAGATCGCAGGGACACTGAAGCTTTCTTT. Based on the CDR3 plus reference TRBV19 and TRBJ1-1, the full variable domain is DGGITQSPKYLFRKEGQNVTLSCEQNLNHDAMYWYRQDPGQGLRLIYYSQIVNDFQKGDIAEGYSVSREKKESFPLTVTSAQKNPTAFYLCASSIDRRDTEAFFGQGTRLTVV.

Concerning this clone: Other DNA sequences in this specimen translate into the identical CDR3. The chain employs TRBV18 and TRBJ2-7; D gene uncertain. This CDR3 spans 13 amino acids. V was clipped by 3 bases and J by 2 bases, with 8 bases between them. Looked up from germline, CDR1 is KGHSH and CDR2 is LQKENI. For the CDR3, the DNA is TGTGCCAGCTCACCGGGCCAGACCTACGAGCAGTACTTC. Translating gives CASSPGQTYEQYF.

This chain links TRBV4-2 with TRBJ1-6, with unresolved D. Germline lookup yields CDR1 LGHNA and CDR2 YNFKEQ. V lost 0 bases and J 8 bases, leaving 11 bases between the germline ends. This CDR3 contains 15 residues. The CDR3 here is CASSQDPRVDSPLHF. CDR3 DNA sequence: TGTGCCAGCAGCCAAGATCCCCGAGTGGATTCACCCCTCCACTTT.

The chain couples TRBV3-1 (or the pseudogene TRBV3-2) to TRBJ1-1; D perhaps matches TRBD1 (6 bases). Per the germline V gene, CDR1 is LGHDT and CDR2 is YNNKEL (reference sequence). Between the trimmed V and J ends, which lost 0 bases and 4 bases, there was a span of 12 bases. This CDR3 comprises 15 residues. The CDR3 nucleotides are TGTGCCAGCAGCCAAGATCAGGGGTCGGTCACTGAAGCTTTCTTT. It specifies CASSQDQGSVTEAFF.

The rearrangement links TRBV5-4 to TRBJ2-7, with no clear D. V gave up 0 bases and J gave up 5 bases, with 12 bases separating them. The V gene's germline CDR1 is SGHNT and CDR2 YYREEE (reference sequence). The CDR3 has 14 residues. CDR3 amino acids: CASSLAGARHEQYF. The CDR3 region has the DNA TGTGCCAGCAGCTTGGCCGGCGCGAGGCACGAGCAGTACTTC.

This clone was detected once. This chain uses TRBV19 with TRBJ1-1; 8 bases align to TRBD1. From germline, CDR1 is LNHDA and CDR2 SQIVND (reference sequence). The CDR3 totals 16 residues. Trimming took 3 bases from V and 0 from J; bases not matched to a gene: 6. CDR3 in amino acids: CASSISGTGLNTEAFF. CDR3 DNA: TGTGCCAGTAGTATTAGTGGGACAGGCTTGAACACTGAAGCTTTCTTT.

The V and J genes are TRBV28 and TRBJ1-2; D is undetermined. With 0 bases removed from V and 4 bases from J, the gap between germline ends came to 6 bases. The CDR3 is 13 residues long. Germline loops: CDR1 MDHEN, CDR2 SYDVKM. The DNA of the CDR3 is TGTGCCAGCAGTTTATGGTCCAGCTATGGCTACACCTTC. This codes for CASSLWSSYGYTF.

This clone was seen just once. The CDR3 bases are TGTGCCAGCAGCCAAGGGGACAGCGCCAATTCACCCCTCCACTTT. Its protein is CASSQGDSANSPLHF. The chain carries TRBV3-1 (or the pseudogene TRBV3-2) and TRBJ1-6; TRBD1 agrees at 7 bases. The germline gives CDR1 LGHDT, CDR2 YNNKEL (reference sequence). The CDR3 is 15 residues long. J gave up 7 bases and V 1 base, and 4 bases lay outside the gene matches.

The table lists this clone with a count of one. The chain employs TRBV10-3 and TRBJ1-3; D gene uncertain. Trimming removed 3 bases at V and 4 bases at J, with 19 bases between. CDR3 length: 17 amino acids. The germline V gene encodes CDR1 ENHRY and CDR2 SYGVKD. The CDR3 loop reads CAISDHLGTRPGNTIYF. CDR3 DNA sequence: TGTGCCATCAGTGATCACCTCGGAACCAGGCCGGGAAACACCATATATTTT.

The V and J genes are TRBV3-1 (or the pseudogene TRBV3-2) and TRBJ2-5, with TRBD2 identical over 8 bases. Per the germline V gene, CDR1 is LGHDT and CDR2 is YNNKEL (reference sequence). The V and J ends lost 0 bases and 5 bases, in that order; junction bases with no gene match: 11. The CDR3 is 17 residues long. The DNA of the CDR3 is TGTGCCAGCAGCCAAGATCCGGGACTAGTTTCGGTGGAGACCCAGTACTTC. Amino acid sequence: CASSQDPGLVSVETQYF.